The rows below give T cell receptor beta chains drawn from one sample of a study of T-cell memory formation after mild COVID-19. TCRdb passed the 5' RACE reads through MiXCR, listing each CDR3 protein once. Of hundreds of thousands of distinct CDR3 sequences listed, around 17% are singletons. Sequenced input: PBMCs or a T cell subset sorted from them (not recorded which). These receptors all come from an adult woman who had mild COVID-19 (a few samples of this study predate the infection). Cell type and time point are not known. Each CDR3 is given with its conserved first and last residue. The D gene is left open where the match is weak. A row's size may be missing; if present it is once, few, many or a size class.

few	TRBV6-2/TRBV6-3	TRBJ2-7	NA	CASSYSTDSYEQYF	TGTGCCAGCAGTTACTCGACGGACTCCTACGAGCAGTACTTC
NA	TRBV10-3	TRBJ2-3	NA	CAISPSSDTDTQYF	TGTGCCATCAGCCCTTCTAGCGACACAGATACGCAGTATTTT
NA	TRBV5-1	TRBJ1-5	TRBD1	CASKIRTGIDQPQHF	TGCGCCAGCAAAATCCGGACAGGGATCGATCAGCCCCAGCATTTT
many	TRBV12-3/TRBV12-4	TRBJ2-1	TRBD2	CASRRLAGSYNEQFF	TGTGCCAGCAGGCGACTAGCGGGATCCTACAATGAGCAGTTCTTC
once	TRBV12-3/TRBV12-4	TRBJ1-1	NA	CASSFTSMNTEAFF	TGTGCCAGCAGTTTCACTTCGATGAACACTGAAGCTTTCTTT
NA	TRBV6-1	TRBJ2-1	TRBD1	CASSEYRGGDNEQFF	TGTGCCAGCAGTGAATACAGGGGTGGGGACAATGAGCAGTTCTTC
NA	TRBV6-5	TRBJ2-1	NA	CASSRDMGGTYNEQFF	TGTGCCAGCAGCCGAGACATGGGAGGAACCTACAATGAGCAGTTCTTC
few	TRBV20-1	TRBJ2-7	NA	CSAREDSPEQYF	TGCAGTGCTAGAGAGGACAGTCCCGAGCAGTACTTC
few	TRBV20-1	TRBJ1-5	NA	CSARDMDSPLNQPQHF	TGCAGTGCTAGAGATATGGACAGCCCCCTTAATCAGCCCCAGCATTTT
NA	TRBV7-9	TRBJ2-1	TRBD2	CATRSGDSYNEQFF	TGTGCCACTCGAAGCGGGGACTCCTACAATGAGCAGTTCTTC
NA	TRBV9	TRBJ2-3	NA	CASGSGWGTDTQYF	TGTGCCAGCGGAAGTGGATGGGGCACAGATACGCAGTATTTT
few	TRBV15	TRBJ1-2	TRBD1	CATSRGQGDPYGYTF	TGTGCCACCAGCAGAGGGCAGGGGGACCCCTATGGCTACACCTTC
many	TRBV14	TRBJ2-1	NA	CASSQFSPLEIDSYNEQFF	TGTGCCAGCAGCCAATTTTCCCCTCTGGAGATCGACTCCTACAATGAGCAGTTCTTC
NA	TRBV19	TRBJ1-2	NA	CASKSTDANYGYTF	TGTGCCAGTAAGTCCACAGACGCTAACTATGGCTACACCTTC
few	TRBV4-1	TRBJ2-2	TRBD2	CASSQELAGAGELFF	TGCGCCAGCAGCCAAGAGTTGGCGGGGGCCGGGGAGCTGTTTTTT
few	TRBV5-1	TRBJ2-7	TRBD2	CASSSSGNPYEQYF	TGCGCCAGCAGTAGTAGCGGGAACCCCTACGAGCAGTACTTC
NA	TRBV9	TRBJ2-1	TRBD2	CASSVGLAGDEQFF	TGTGCCAGCAGCGTAGGACTAGCGGGAGATGAGCAGTTCTTC
NA	TRBV7-2	TRBJ1-5	TRBD1	CASSLSAQGSYKPQHF	TGTGCCAGCAGCCTTTCCGCACAGGGGAGTTATAAGCCCCAGCATTTT
few	TRBV20-1	TRBJ1-5	NA	CSARGQGYQPQHF	TGCAGTGCTAGGGGGCAGGGTTACCAGCCCCAGCATTTT
few	TRBV9	TRBJ2-3	NA	CASSVTGSTDTQYF	TGTGCCAGCAGCGTAACAGGAAGCACAGATACGCAGTATTTT
few	TRBV11-3	TRBJ2-1	NA	CASSLGENRANEQFF	TGTGCCAGCAGCTTAGGTGAGAACAGGGCCAATGAGCAGTTCTTC
NA	TRBV4-1	TRBJ1-1	TRBD1	CASSPPRGQGISKGGEEAFF	TGCGCCAGCAGCCCACCTCGGGGACAGGGGATATCAAAAGGAGGAGAAGAAGCTTTCTTT
NA	TRBV9	TRBJ2-1	TRBD1	CASSADRGGYNEQFF	TGTGCCAGCAGCGCGGACAGGGGAGGCTACAATGAGCAGTTCTTC
NA	TRBV5-1	TRBJ2-3	NA	CASNRGAGDTQYF	TGCGCCAGCAACCGGGGGGCTGGAGATACGCAGTATTTT
few	TRBV12-3/TRBV12-4	TRBJ2-2	TRBD1	CASSFPTGGFGELFF	TGTGCCAGCAGTTTCCCGACAGGGGGCTTCGGGGAGCTGTTTTTT
NA	TRBV6-6	TRBJ2-7	NA	CASSYAGHAYEQYF	TGTGCCAGCAGTTACGCGGGACATGCTTACGAGCAGTACTTC
few	TRBV29-1	TRBJ2-7	NA	CSVYGQTAQGEQYF	TGCAGCGTATACGGACAGACCGCTCAGGGCGAGCAGTACTTC
NA	TRBV5-6	TRBJ1-5	TRBD1	CASSLGTEQGFWPQHF	TGTGCCAGCAGCCTAGGGACAGAGCAGGGGTTTTGGCCCCAGCATTTT
NA	TRBV7-2	TRBJ1-2	NA	CASSPGRRSYGYTF	TGTGCCAGCAGCCCTGGACGGAGGTCTTATGGCTACACCTTC
few	TRBV4-2	TRBJ2-2	TRBD2	CASSILAGVDGELFF	TGTGCCAGCAGCATACTAGCGGGAGTGGACGGGGAGCTGTTTTTT
NA	TRBV7-2	TRBJ2-5	TRBD1	CASSYKDRPQETQYF	TGTGCCAGCAGCTATAAGGACAGGCCCCAAGAGACCCAGTACTTC
NA	TRBV20-1	TRBJ2-1	TRBD2	CSAERGPHNEQFF	TGCAGTGCCGAGCGGGGGCCACACAATGAGCAGTTCTTC
few	TRBV14	TRBJ1-4	NA	CASSQDLGPLAGKLFF	TGTGCCAGCAGCCAAGATCTAGGACCCCTGGCAGGGAAACTGTTTTTT
NA	TRBV5-1	TRBJ2-7	NA	CASSPHGEGYEQYF	TGCGCCAGCAGCCCCCACGGGGAAGGTTACGAGCAGTACTTC
few	TRBV2	TRBJ2-2	TRBD1	CASTPGGGNTGELFF	TGTGCCAGCACCCCAGGGGGCGGGAACACCGGGGAGCTGTTTTTT
few	TRBV5-1	TRBJ2-1	NA	CASHFLQDRFF	TGCGCCAGTCACTTTTTACAGGATAGGTTCTTC
NA	TRBV7-9	TRBJ2-7	TRBD1	CASSSGTGGRYEQYF	TGTGCCAGCAGCTCCGGGACAGGGGGTCGTTACGAGCAGTACTTC
few	TRBV7-6	TRBJ2-3	NA	CASSPMRLGRPDTQYF	TGTGCCAGCAGCCCGATGAGGTTGGGCCGGCCAGATACGCAGTATTTT
few	TRBV10-3	TRBJ2-7	NA	CAISAAGPYEQYF	TGTGCCATCAGTGCGGCAGGCCCATACGAGCAGTACTTC
NA	TRBV9	TRBJ2-1	NA	CARSQWAGEQFF	TGTGCCAGAAGCCAATGGGCCGGTGAGCAGTTCTTC